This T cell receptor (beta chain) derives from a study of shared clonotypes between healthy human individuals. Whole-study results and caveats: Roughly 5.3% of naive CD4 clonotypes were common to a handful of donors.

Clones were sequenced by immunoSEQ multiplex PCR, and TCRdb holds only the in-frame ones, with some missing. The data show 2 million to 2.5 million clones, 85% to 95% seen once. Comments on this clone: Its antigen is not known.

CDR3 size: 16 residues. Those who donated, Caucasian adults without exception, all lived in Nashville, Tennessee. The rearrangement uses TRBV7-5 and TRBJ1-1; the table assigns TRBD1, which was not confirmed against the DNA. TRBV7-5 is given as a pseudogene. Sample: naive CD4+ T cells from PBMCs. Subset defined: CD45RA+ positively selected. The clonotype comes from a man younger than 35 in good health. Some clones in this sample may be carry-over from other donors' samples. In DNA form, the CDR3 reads TGTGCCAGAAGCCCCATTCGGACAGGAATGAACACTGAAGCTTTCTTT. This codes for CARSPIRTGMNTEAFF.